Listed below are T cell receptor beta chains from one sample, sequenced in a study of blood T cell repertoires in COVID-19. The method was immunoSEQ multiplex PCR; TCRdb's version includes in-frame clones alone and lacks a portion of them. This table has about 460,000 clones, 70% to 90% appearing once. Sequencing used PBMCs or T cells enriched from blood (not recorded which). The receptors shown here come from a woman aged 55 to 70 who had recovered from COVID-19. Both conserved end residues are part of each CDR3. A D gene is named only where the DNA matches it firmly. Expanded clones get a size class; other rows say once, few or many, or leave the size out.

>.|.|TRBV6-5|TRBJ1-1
CASSSGTHTEAFF
TGTGCCAGCAGCTCTGGGACACACACTGAAGCTTTCTTT
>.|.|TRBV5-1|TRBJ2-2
CASSLERANTGELFF
TGCGCCAGCAGCTTGGAGAGGGCGAACACCGGGGAGCTGTTTTTT
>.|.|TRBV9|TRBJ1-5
CASSRDLGGNQPQHF
TGTGCCAGCAGCCGGGATTTAGGTGGGAATCAGCCCCAGCATTTT
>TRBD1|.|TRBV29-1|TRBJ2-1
CSSLGGTGSYNEQFF
TGCAGCTCCCTTGGAGGGACAGGGTCCTACAATGAGCAGTTCTTC
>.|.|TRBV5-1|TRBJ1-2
CASSRGGSDGYTF
TGCGCCAGCAGCCGTGGAGGGAGCGATGGCTACACCTTC
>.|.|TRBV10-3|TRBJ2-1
CAALGGYNEQFF
TGTGCCGCCCTAGGGGGTTACAATGAGCAGTTCTTC
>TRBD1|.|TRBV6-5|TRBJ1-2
CASSYRTGSGYTF
TGTGCCAGCAGTTACCGGACAGGGTCTGGCTACACCTTC
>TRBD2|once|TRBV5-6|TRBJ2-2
CASSLNRGGDTGELFF
TGTGCCAGCAGCTTGAACCGGGGGGGCGACACCGGGGAGCTGTTTTTT
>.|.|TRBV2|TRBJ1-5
CASMSPPGGPQHF
TGTGCCAGCATGAGCCCTCCAGGAGGGCCCCAGCATTTT
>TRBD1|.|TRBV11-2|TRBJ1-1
CASSIGQGARRTEAFF
TGTGCCAGCAGTATAGGCCAGGGGGCGAGGAGGACTGAAGCTTTCTTT
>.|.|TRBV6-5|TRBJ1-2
CASSYSRGNYGYTF
TGTGCCAGCAGTTACTCGAGGGGGAACTATGGCTACACCTTC
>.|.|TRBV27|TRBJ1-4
CASRPITATNEKLFF
TGTGCCAGCAGACCTATTACGGCAACTAATGAAAAACTGTTTTTT
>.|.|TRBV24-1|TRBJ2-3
CATSKGSTDTQYF
TGTGCCACCTCTAAGGGGAGCACAGATACGCAGTATTTT
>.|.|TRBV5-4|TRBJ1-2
CASSLQGTDGYTF
TGTGCCAGCAGCTTGCAGGGTACAGATGGCTACACCTTC
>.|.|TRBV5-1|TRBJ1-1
CASSPTLNTEAFF
TGCGCCAGCAGCCCTACCTTGAACACTGAAGCTTTCTTT
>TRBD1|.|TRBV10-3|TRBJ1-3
CATTDDRVGNTIYF
TGTGCCACCACCGACGACAGGGTAGGAAACACCATATATTTT
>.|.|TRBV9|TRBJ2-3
CASSVGGRLTDTQYF
TGTGCCAGCAGCGTAGGAGGAAGGCTCACAGATACGCAGTATTTT
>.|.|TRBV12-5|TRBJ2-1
CASGLQGDSNEQFF
TGTGCTAGTGGTTTGCAAGGGGATTCCAATGAGCAGTTCTTC
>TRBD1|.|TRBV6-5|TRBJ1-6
CASSYGTAYNSPLHF
TGTGCCAGCAGTTACGGGACAGCTTATAATTCACCCCTCCACTTT
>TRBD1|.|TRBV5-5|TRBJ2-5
CASSLIPRTGVRETQYF
TGTGCCAGCAGCTTGATCCCCCGGACAGGGGTAAGAGAGACCCAGTACTTC
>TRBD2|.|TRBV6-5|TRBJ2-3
CASSYSAGDTDTQYF
TGTGCCAGCAGTTACTCAGCGGGGGATACAGATACGCAGTATTTT
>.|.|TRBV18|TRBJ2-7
CASSPSERYEQYF
TGTGCCAGCTCACCCTCTGAGCGCTACGAGCAGTACTTC
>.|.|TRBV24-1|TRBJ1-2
CATSDWGEHGLGYTF
TGTGCCACCAGTGATTGGGGAGAACATGGATTGGGGTACACCTTC
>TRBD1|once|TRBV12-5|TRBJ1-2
CASGLGQGNYGYTF
TGTGCTAGTGGTTTGGGACAGGGGAACTATGGCTACACCTTC
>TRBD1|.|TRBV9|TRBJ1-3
CASSVASQGAAGNTIYF
TGTGCCAGCAGCGTAGCATCCCAGGGGGCTGCTGGAAACACCATATATTTT
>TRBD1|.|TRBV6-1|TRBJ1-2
CASSEVDRDYGYTF
TGTGCCAGCAGTGAAGTGGACAGGGACTATGGCTACACCTTC